This T cell receptor (beta chain) derives from a study of identical twins. This CDR3 contains 14 residues. The V gene's germline CDR1 is DFQATT and CDR2 SNEGSKA (reference sequence). Trimming stripped 2 bases from V and 1 base from J, with 8 bases between. TCRdb fed the 5' RACE reads into MiXCR, producing one record per CDR3 protein. The sample consists of approximately 500,000 distinct CDR3 sequences, roughly a quarter of them appearing once. This sample also belongs to another study, concerning T cells expressing NK-cell markers.

The chain joins TRBV20-1 to TRBJ2-2, with unresolved D. The receptor's source is a woman in her late teens or twenties in good health. The sequenced material came from CD4+ T cells sorted from blood. CDR3: CSARYNRNTGELFF. The DNA for the CDR3 is TGCAGTGCTAGATACAACAGGAACACCGGGGAGCTGTTTTTT.